This entry lists 29 T cell receptor beta chains sequenced from one sample in a study of shared clonotypes between healthy human individuals. Sequencing was performed with immunoSEQ multiplex PCR; in TCRdb, only in-frame clones are kept and a portion is missing. The sample yields hundreds of thousands of clones, around 96% seen once. The material sequenced was memory CD8+ T cells sorted from blood. Noted subset: CD45RO+ cells pooled with CCR7-negative TemRA cells. The receptors come from a man aged 25-45 years in good health.

The CDR3, as DNA: TGCGCCAGCAGCCAAGATGAGTTGGAGACCCAGTACTTC. Translating it yields CASSQDELETQYF. The V gene is TRBV4-1, the J gene TRBJ2-5; no reliable D call. Germline loops: CDR1 MGHRA, CDR2 YSYEKL. Deletions cut 0 bases from V and 5 bases from J, with 7 bases between. This CDR3 is 13 amino acids long.

The CDR3 DNA reads as TGTGCCAGCACGAGCGGGGCTAGCGGCTCCTACGAGCAGTACTTC. It translates to CASTSGASGSYEQYF. The V and J genes are TRBV28 and TRBJ2-7; TRBD2 aligns across 7 bases. The J segment lost 0 bases and the V segment lost 7 bases, leaving 9 bases of the junction unmatched. This CDR3 contains 15 residues. Germline CDR1 MDHEN, CDR2 SYDVKM.

This chain joins TRBV10-3 and TRBJ2-7, with 14 bases that match TRBD2. CDR3 size: 16 residues. The germline gives CDR1 ENHRY, CDR2 SYGVKD. V shed 4 bases, J shed 7 bases, and the junction held 9 bases outside the gene matches. CDR3 sequence: CAISGFGTSGRSEQYF. The CDR3 DNA sequence: TGTGCCATCAGTGGTTTCGGGACTAGCGGGAGAAGTGAGCAGTACTTC.

V usage is TRBV27 and J usage is TRBJ2-5; 8 bases are a match to TRBD1. CDR1 and CDR2 from the germline V gene are MNHEY and SMNVEV (reference sequence). The CDR3 contains 14 residues. Trimming removed 4 bases from V and 4 bases from J; junction bases left unmatched: 5. CDR3 residues: CASSSGQEGETQYF. CDR3 DNA sequence: TGTGCCAGCAGTTCGGGACAGGAAGGAGAGACCCAGTACTTC.

J is TRBJ1-1 and V is TRBV19; 7 bases are a match to TRBD1. The CDR3 sequence is 14 residues long. Losses at the gene ends were 3 bases for V and 4 bases for J; bases not matched to a gene: 5. Germline V gene data show CDR1 as LNHDA and CDR2 as SQIVND (reference sequence). This CDR3 is CASSIDRESTEAFF. In DNA, the CDR3 is TGTGCCAGTAGTATTGACAGGGAGAGCACTGAAGCTTTCTTT.

The V call is TRBV6-5, the J call TRBJ1-5, with D possibly matching TRBD1 (5 bases). V was cut by 2 bases and J by 2 bases, with 10 bases left in between. CDR3 length equals 15 residues. Looked up from germline, CDR1 is MNHEY and CDR2 is SVGAGI. As DNA, the CDR3 is TGTGCCAGCAGTTACGGGCAGGGAGGCAATCAGCCCCAGCATTTT. Its protein is CASSYGQGGNQPQHF.

J is TRBJ1-3 and V is TRBV5-6; D may be TRBD1 (6 bases). V gave up 4 bases and J gave up 0 bases, with 14 bases separating them. CDR3 length equals 16 residues. Per the germline V gene, CDR1 is SGHDT and CDR2 is YYEEEE. The CDR3 protein is CASSPRGALSGNTIYF. The CDR3 bases are TGTGCCAGCAGCCCTCGGGGGGCTCTCTCTGGAAACACCATATATTTT.

The DNA for the CDR3 is TGTGCCAGCAGTTTCCGGGAGCTGGGACTTAGGCGGTACTTC. This encodes CASSFRELGLRRYF. The rearrangement links TRBV28 to TRBJ2-7; D is perhaps TRBD2 (6 bases). The V and J ends lost 3 bases and 12 bases respectively, with 21 bases between them. This CDR3 region has 14 residues. CDR1 and CDR2 from the germline V gene are MDHEN and SYDVKM.

V and J are TRBV11-1 and TRBJ2-1, with D perhaps matching TRBD1 (6 bases). Germline V gene sequence: CDR1 SGHAT, CDR2 FQDESV (reference sequence). The V gene lost 5 bases and the J gene lost 5 bases, with 10 bases spanning the gap. The CDR3 is 13 amino acids. CDR3 coding DNA: TGTGCCAGCAGCCGGACAGTTAACAATGAGCAGTTCTTC. Its protein product is CASSRTVNNEQFF.

The chain links TRBV14 to TRBJ2-6; D call uncertain. CDR1 SGHDN and CDR2 FVKESK come from the germline V gene. The CDR3 is 15 amino acids. The V and J ends lost 4 bases and 0 bases respectively, with 7 bases between them. CDR3 nucleotide sequence: TGTGCCAGCAGCCCCCGTAACTCTGGGGCCAACGTCCTGACTTTC. Encoded protein: CASSPRNSGANVLTF.

This chain links TRBV28 with TRBJ2-7; the D gene is possibly TRBD1 (5 bases). This CDR3 comprises 13 residues. The V end was cut by 6 bases, the J end by 9 bases, with 18 bases between. CDR1 MDHEN and CDR2 SYDVKM come from the germline V gene. CDR3: CASRSSAKTGQYF. The CDR3 region has the DNA TGTGCCAGCAGGTCGAGCGCAAAAACAGGGCAGTACTTC.

The chain joins TRBV25-1 to TRBJ2-1; D ambiguous. The V gene lost 6 bases and the J gene lost 6 bases, with 6 bases spanning the gap. Germline-derived CDR1 and CDR2 are MGHDK and SYGVNS. This CDR3 is built from 11 residues. The CDR3 DNA follows: TGTGCCAGCAGCCGTCTCAATGAGCAGTTCTTC. It translates to CASSRLNEQFF.

V is TRBV5-5 and J is TRBJ2-7; 8 nucleotides align to TRBD1. The V segment lost 8 bases and the J segment 4 bases; nucleotides outside the gene matches: 11. The CDR3 contains 14 residues. CDR1 and CDR2 (germline): SGHKS, YYEKEE (reference sequence). CDR3 sequence reads: CASETGTGSYEQYF. CDR3 DNA sequence: TGTGCCAGTGAGACCGGGACAGGCTCGTACGAGCAGTACTTC.

Only one count was recorded for this clone. Other DNA sequences from this sample encode an identical CDR3 as well. The chain recombines TRBV28 with TRBJ2-7; D not certain. This CDR3 spans 12 amino acids. Germline CDR1 reads MDHEN; CDR2 reads SYDVKM. V was trimmed by 2 bases and J by 2 bases, leaving 4 bases between them. CDR3 sequence: CASSLDTYEQYF. Written as DNA, the CDR3 is TGTGCCAGCAGTTTAGACACCTACGAGCAGTACTTC. Combining the CDR3 with reference TRBV28 and TRBJ2-7 gives the whole variable domain DVKVTQSSRYLVKRTGEKVFLECVQDMDHENMFWYRQDPGLGLRLIYFSYDVKMKEKGDIPEGYSVSREKKERFSLILESASTNQTSMYLCASSLDTYEQYFGPGTRLTVT.

The V and J genes are TRBV30 and TRBJ1-4; tentatively, D is TRBD1 (5 bases). Looked up from germline, CDR1 is GTSNPN and CDR2 is SVGIG (reference sequence). CDR3 length: 12 amino acids. Trimming shortened V by 3 bases and J by 10 bases, and 12 bases separated the two germline ends. Here the CDR3 reads CAWSAREGKLFF. The CDR3 nucleotides are TGTGCCTGGAGCGCCAGGGAGGGAAAACTGTTTTTT.

The V call is TRBV10-3, the J call TRBJ1-4; TRBD1 aligns across 10 bases. The length of the CDR3 is 14 residues. Trimming removed 5 bases from V and 8 bases from J; junction bases left unmatched: 5. Germline V gives CDR1 ENHRY, CDR2 SYGVKD. As DNA, the CDR3 is TGTGCCATCAGTAAGACAGGGGGCGGCGAAAAACTGTTTTTT. It encodes CAISKTGGGEKLFF.

The chain carries TRBV28 and TRBJ1-3; a possible D gene is TRBD1 (6 bases). With 1 base removed from V and 9 bases from J, the gap between germline ends came to 10 bases. This CDR3 has 13 amino acids. CDR1 is MDHEN and CDR2 is SYDVKM in the germline V gene. The CDR3 DNA reads TGTGCCAGCAGTTTATACGGGGGCGGCACCATATATTTT. This gives the protein CASSLYGGGTIYF.

The chain combines TRBV5-4 with TRBJ2-1; 11 bases match TRBD2. Germline V gene lookup returns CDR1 SGHNT and CDR2 YYREEE (reference sequence). Germline trimming cut 4 bases from V and 9 bases from J; bases unmatched to any gene: 12. The CDR3 is made up of 16 amino acids. The CDR3 DNA reads TGTGCCAGCAGCAAGCTTAGCGGGAGGGGAGTTGGTGAGCAGTTCTTC. Its protein product is CASSKLSGRGVGEQFF.

The V call is TRBV28, the J call TRBJ1-5, with TRBD1 identical over 10 bases. The CDR3 consists of 17 residues. Losses at the gene ends were 2 bases for V and 6 bases for J; bases not matched to a gene: 10. CDR1 and CDR2 from the germline V gene are MDHEN and SYDVKM. CDR3 nucleotide sequence: TGTGCCAGCAGTTTACTTCATGGGACAGGGGTTAGTCAGCCCCAGCATTTT. Protein product: CASSLLHGTGVSQPQHF.

J is TRBJ2-7 and V is TRBV18, with 14 bases lining up with TRBD2. The CDR3 has 13 residues. Trimming removed 3 bases from V and 10 bases from J; junction bases left unmatched: 2. From germline, CDR1 is KGHSH and CDR2 LQKENI. The DNA for the CDR3 is TGTGCCAGCTCACCGGGACTAGCGGGAGATCAGTACTTC. Residues: CASSPGLAGDQYF.

The chain is built from TRBV20-1 and TRBJ2-3; D is unclear. The CDR3 has 11 residues. Germline V CDR1 and CDR2: DFQATT, SNEGSKA (reference sequence). V lost 5 bases to trimming and J lost 2 bases, with 5 bases between them. The CDR3 DNA reads as TGCAGTGCTCGTTTCACAGATACGCAGTATTTT. Residues: CSARFTDTQYF.

This sequence joins TRBV29-1 and TRBJ2-7; D is possibly TRBD1 or TRBD2 (5 bases each). Looked up from germline, CDR1 is SQVTM and CDR2 is ANQGSEA. The length of the CDR3 is 13 residues. Trimming shortened V by 2 bases and J by 2 bases, and 10 bases separated the two germline ends. The chain's CDR3 is CSVEYGTPYEQYF. The CDR3 nucleotides read TGCAGCGTTGAATACGGGACGCCCTACGAGCAGTACTTC.

The chain joins TRBV27 to TRBJ2-1; 7 positions match TRBD2. Unmatched junction bases numbered 4, after V lost 2 bases and J lost 6 bases. The length of the CDR3 is 14 residues. Germline CDR1 reads MNHEY; CDR2 reads SMNVEV (reference sequence). The CDR3 protein is CASSLRGSGNEQFF. CDR3 coding DNA: TGTGCCAGCAGTTTACGCGGGAGTGGCAATGAGCAGTTCTTC.

The chain employs TRBV10-2 and TRBJ2-4, with D unclear. This CDR3 has 12 amino acids. Germline CDR1 is WSHSY and CDR2 is SAAADI. Between the trimmed V and J ends, which lost 3 bases and 7 bases, there was a span of 7 bases. CDR3 DNA: TGCGCCAGCAGTGACGGTTTGAACATTCAGTACTTC. This gives the protein CASSDGLNIQYF.

The gene calls are TRBV27 and TRBJ1-2, with unresolved D. The V gene lost 5 bases and the J gene lost 0 bases, with 10 bases spanning the gap. The germline V gene encodes CDR1 MNHEY and CDR2 SMNVEV (reference sequence). CDR3 length equals 14 residues. The DNA for the CDR3 is TGTGCCAGCAGTCCTTCTATTCCTAACTATGGCTACACCTTC. Encoded protein: CASSPSIPNYGYTF.

This chain joins TRBV6-4 and TRBJ2-1, with D perhaps assigned TRBD1 or TRBD2 (5 bases each). CDR3 size: 14 residues. Germline V gene data show CDR1 as MRHNA and CDR2 as SNTAGT. Trimming cost V 6 bases and J 5 bases, with 14 bases left between them. The CDR3 sequence is CASRNRDVHNEQFF. CDR3 nucleotides: TGTGCCAGCAGGAACCGGGACGTACACAATGAGCAGTTCTTC.

The chain links TRBV6-1 to TRBJ2-5; a possible D gene is TRBD1 (5 bases). Germline loops: CDR1 MNHNS, CDR2 SASEGT. The CDR3 spans 15 residues. V was pared by 3 bases and J by 2 bases, with 13 bases between. CDR3 nucleotide sequence: TGTGCCAGCAGTGAGTTCAGGGCCACACAAGAGACCCAGTACTTC. Protein product: CASSEFRATQETQYF.

V gene TRBV18 combines with J gene TRBJ2-3, with 14 bases aligning to TRBD2. In germline, CDR1 is KGHSH, CDR2 LQKENI. This CDR3 has 21 residues. Trimming cost V 3 bases and J 0 bases; bases outside gene matches: 14. Written as DNA, the CDR3 is TGTGCCAGCTCACCCCGGACTAGCGGGAGGCATCTCATCGGGAGCACAGATACGCAGTATTTT. The encoded protein is CASSPRTSGRHLIGSTDTQYF.

The genes are TRBV28 and TRBJ2-7; D is uncertain. This CDR3 spans 15 amino acids. The V and J ends lost 5 bases and 2 bases respectively, with 16 bases between them. CDR1 and CDR2 (germline): MDHEN, SYDVKM. Written as DNA, the CDR3 is TGTGCCAGCAGTCTCCAAGGCGGCCCTACCTACGAGCAGTACTTC. Translated, it gives CASSLQGGPTYEQYF.